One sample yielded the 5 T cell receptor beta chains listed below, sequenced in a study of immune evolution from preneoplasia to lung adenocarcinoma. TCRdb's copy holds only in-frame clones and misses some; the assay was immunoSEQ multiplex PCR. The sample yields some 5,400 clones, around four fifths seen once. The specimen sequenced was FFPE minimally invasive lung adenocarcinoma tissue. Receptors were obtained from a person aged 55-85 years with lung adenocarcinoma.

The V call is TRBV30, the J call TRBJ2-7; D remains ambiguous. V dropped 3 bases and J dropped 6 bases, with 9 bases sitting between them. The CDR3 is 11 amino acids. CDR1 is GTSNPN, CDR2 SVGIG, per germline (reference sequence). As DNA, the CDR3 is TGTGCCTGGAGGGCAAGTTTCGAGCAGTACTTC. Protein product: CAWRASFEQYF.

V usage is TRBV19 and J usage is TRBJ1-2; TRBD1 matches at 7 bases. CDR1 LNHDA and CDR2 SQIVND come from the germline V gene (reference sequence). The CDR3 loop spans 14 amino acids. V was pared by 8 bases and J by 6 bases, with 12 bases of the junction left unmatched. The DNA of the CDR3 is TGTGCCAGTTCTAAAGTTGGACAGGAGGATGGCTACACCTTC. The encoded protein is CASSKVGQEDGYTF. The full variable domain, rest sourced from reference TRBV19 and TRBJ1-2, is DGGITQSPKYLFRKEGQNVTLSCEQNLNHDAMYWYRQDPGQGLRLIYYSQIVNDFQKGDIAEGYSVSREKKESFPLTVTSAQKNPTAFYLCASSKVGQEDGYTFGSGTRLTVV.

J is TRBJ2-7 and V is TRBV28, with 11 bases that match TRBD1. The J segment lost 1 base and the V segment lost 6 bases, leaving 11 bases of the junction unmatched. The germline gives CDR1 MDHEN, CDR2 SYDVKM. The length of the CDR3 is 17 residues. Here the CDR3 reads CASSLVIWDRGSYEQYF. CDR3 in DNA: TGTGCCAGCAGCTTAGTCATCTGGGACAGGGGGTCCTACGAGCAGTACTTC. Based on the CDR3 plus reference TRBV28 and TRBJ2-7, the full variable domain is DVKVTQSSRYLVKRTGEKVFLECVQDMDHENMFWYRQDPGLGLRLIYFSYDVKMKEKGDIPEGYSVSREKKERFSLILESASTNQTSMYLCASSLVIWDRGSYEQYFGPGTRLTVT.

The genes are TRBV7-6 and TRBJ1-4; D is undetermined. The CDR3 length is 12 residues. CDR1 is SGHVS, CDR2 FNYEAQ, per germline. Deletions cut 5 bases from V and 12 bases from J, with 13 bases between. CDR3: CASSPGSLQLFF. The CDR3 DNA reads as TGTGCCAGCAGCCCGGGTTCCCTACAACTGTTTTTT.

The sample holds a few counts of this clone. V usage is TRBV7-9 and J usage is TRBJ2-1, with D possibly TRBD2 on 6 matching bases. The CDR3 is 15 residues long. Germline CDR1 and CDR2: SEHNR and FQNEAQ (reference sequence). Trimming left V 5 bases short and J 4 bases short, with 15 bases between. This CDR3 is CASSPSDFGYNEQFF. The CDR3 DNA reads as TGTGCCAGCAGCCCTAGCGACTTTGGGTACAATGAGCAGTTCTTC.